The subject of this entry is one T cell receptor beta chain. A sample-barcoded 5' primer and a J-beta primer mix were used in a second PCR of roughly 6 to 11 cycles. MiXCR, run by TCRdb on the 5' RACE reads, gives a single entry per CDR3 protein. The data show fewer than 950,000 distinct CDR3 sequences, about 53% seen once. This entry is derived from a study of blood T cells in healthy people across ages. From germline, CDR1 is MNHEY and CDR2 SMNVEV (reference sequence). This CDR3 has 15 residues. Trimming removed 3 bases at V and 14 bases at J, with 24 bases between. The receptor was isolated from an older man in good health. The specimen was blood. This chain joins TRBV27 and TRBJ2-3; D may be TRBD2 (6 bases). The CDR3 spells CASSLPGVSHRYAYF. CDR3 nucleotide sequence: TGTGCCAGCAGTTTGCCGGGAGTCTCGCACAGATACGCGTATTTT.